A single sample gave rise to the 26 T cell receptor beta chains below, sequenced in a study of T cells after yellow fever vaccination. TCRdb passed the 5' RACE reads through MiXCR, listing each CDR3 protein once. Of approximately 74,000 distinct CDR3 sequences listed, approximately 5% are singletons. The source material was CD4+ T cells sorted from PBMCs, sampled less than 16 days after the first yellow fever vaccination. These receptors all stem from a man younger than 30 who received the YFV17D yellow fever vaccine.

At least ten counts were recorded for this clonotype. The chain combines TRBV27 with TRBJ1-1; 7 bases are a match to TRBD1. The CDR3 consists of 15 residues. Trimming took 3 bases from V and 3 from J; bases not matched to a gene: 7. CDR1 is MNHEY, CDR2 SMNVEV, per germline (reference sequence). CDR3 protein: CASSLGEGGYTEAFF. The CDR3 nucleotides are TGTGCCAGCAGTTTGGGGGAAGGGGGCTACACTGAAGCTTTCTTT.

Many counts were recorded for this clonotype. The chain joins TRBV12-3 or TRBV12-4 to TRBJ2-2; unclear D gene. The V end lost 6 bases, the J end lost 0 bases, and 8 bases lay between the germline ends. This CDR3 region has 14 residues. The CDR3 DNA is TGTGCCAGCAGGCCTACAGCGAACACCGGGGAGCTGTTTTTT. It specifies CASRPTANTGELFF.

This clonotype was picked up a small number of times. The gene calls are TRBV20-1 and TRBJ1-6, with 8 bases matching TRBD1. CDR1 is DFQATT, CDR2 SNEGSKA, per germline (reference sequence). The ends lost 6 bases at V and 10 bases at J; junction bases unmatched: 17. CDR3 size: 16 residues. For the CDR3, the DNA is TGCAGTGCCTTTTCCCGACAGGGGATGAGTTGGTCACCCCTCCACTTT. Its translation is CSAFSRQGMSWSPLHF.

There are many counts of this clonotype. The chain has TRBV6-2 or TRBV6-3 and TRBJ2-7; D is perhaps TRBD2 (6 bases). Germline lookup yields CDR1 MNHEY and CDR2 SVGEGT. Trimming shortened V by 7 bases and J by 6 bases, and 13 bases separated the two germline ends. The CDR3 runs 12 residues. For the CDR3, the DNA is TGTGCCAGCAAGCGGGTTTTCGGCGAGCAGTACGTC. It encodes CASKRVFGEQYV.

This clonotype appeared many times. This chain uses TRBV5-1 with TRBJ1-1, with D tentatively TRBD1 (6 bases). From germline, CDR1 is SGHRS and CDR2 YFSETQ. The V end was cut by 5 bases, the J end by 3 bases, with 14 bases between. The CDR3 length is 14 residues. CDR3 bases: TGCGCCAGCAGAACAGGGACTCGGGACACTGAAGCTTTCTTT. Protein: CASRTGTRDTEAFF. Complete variable domain (other parts from reference TRBV5-1 and TRBJ1-1): KAGVTQTPRYLIKTRGQQVTLSCSPISGHRSVSWYQQTPGQGLQFLFEYFSETQRNKGNFPGRFSGRQFSNSRSEMNVSTLELGDSALYLCASRTGTRDTEAFFGQGTRLTVV.

The chain recombines TRBV23-1 with TRBJ2-7; D not certain. TRBV23-1 is placed among ORFs of uncertain function. V was clipped by 7 bases and J by 11 bases, with 9 bases between them. The CDR3 runs 9 residues. CDR3 residues: CASTREEYV. The DNA of the CDR3 is TGCGCCAGCACTCGAGAGGAGTACGTC.

This clonotype was observed a few times. The rearrangement uses TRBV4-1 and TRBJ2-3, with 7 bases lining up with TRBD2. This CDR3 has 13 residues. Trimming took 2 bases from V and 4 from J; bases not matched to a gene: 0. CDR1 MGHRA and CDR2 YSYEKL come from the germline V gene. CDR3 DNA: TGCGCCAGCAGCCAACTAGCGGCAGATACGCAGTATTTT. Amino acids: CASSQLAADTQYF.

This clonotype was counted at least ten times. The chain has TRBV5-1 and TRBJ2-3; 9 bases match TRBD1. Trimming removed 2 bases from V and 1 base from J; junction bases left unmatched: 5. Germline loops: CDR1 SGHRS, CDR2 YFSETQ. The CDR3 totals 16 residues. This CDR3 is CASSLATGGRTDTQYF. The CDR3 nucleotides read TGCGCCAGCAGCTTAGCCACAGGGGGCCGCACAGATACGCAGTATTTT.

This clonotype occurred many times. The rearrangement uses TRBV5-1 and TRBJ1-5; possible D gene TRBD1, 5 bases. CDR1 and CDR2 from the germline V gene are SGHRS and YFSETQ. Deletions cut 4 bases from V and 0 bases from J, with 17 bases between. The CDR3 sequence is 17 residues long. The CDR3 DNA reads as TGCGCCAGCAGCCCTTCTGGGGGGATCTATAGCAATCAGCCCCAGCATTTT. Translating gives CASSPSGGIYSNQPQHF.

This clonotype showed up many times. The rearrangement links TRBV7-3 to TRBJ2-1, with D perhaps matching TRBD2 (6 bases). V lost 1 base and J 5 bases, leaving 21 bases between the germline ends. CDR1 is SGHTA, CDR2 FQGTGA, per germline. CDR3 length equals 18 residues. The CDR3 here is CASSLMGGTLSGHNEQFF. As DNA, the CDR3 is TGTGCCAGCAGCTTAATGGGCGGGACTCTCAGTGGGCACAATGAGCAGTTCTTC.

This clonotype was observed at least ten times. The CDR3 DNA is TGTGCCAGCAGCCGGGACACTGGAAACACCATATATTTT. This translates into CASSRDTGNTIYF. The genes are TRBV9 and TRBJ1-3; a possible D gene is TRBD1 (6 bases). The CDR3 runs 13 residues. Trimming removed 4 bases at V and 2 bases at J, with 7 bases between. CDR1 is SGDLS and CDR2 is YYNGEE in the germline V gene.

This clonotype was counted ten times or more. The chain couples TRBV7-8 to TRBJ2-6; 9 bases agree with TRBD1. J was trimmed by 4 bases and V by 3 bases; bases with no gene match: 4. CDR1 and CDR2 from the germline V gene are SGHVS and FQNEAQ. The CDR3 is 16 residues long. The CDR3 is CASSLGQGAGANVLTF. In nucleotides, the CDR3 is TGTGCCAGCAGCTTGGGACAGGGAGCCGGGGCCAACGTCCTGACTTTC.

This clonotype was picked up many times. The chain is built from TRBV20-1 and TRBJ2-1; D is unresolved. V dropped 3 bases and J dropped 3 bases, with 3 bases sitting between them. The CDR3 length is 11 residues. Per germline, CDR1 DFQATT and CDR2 SNEGSKA (reference sequence). CDR3 loop: CSARIYNEQFF. The CDR3 DNA reads as TGCAGTGCTAGGATCTACAATGAGCAGTTCTTC.

In this sample, this clonotype turned up many times. The chain carries TRBV11-2 and TRBJ2-3, with 14 bases fitting TRBD2. V was clipped by 5 bases and J by 2 bases; unmatched bases: 9. CDR3 length: 18 amino acids. The germline V gene has CDR1 SGHAT and CDR2 FQNNGV. The CDR3 reads CASSLGLAGGQDTDTQYF. In DNA form, the CDR3 reads TGTGCCAGCAGCCTAGGACTAGCGGGGGGTCAAGACACAGATACGCAGTATTTT. Combining the CDR3 with reference TRBV11-2 and TRBJ2-3 gives the whole variable domain EAGVAQSPRYKIIEKRQSVAFWCNPISGHATLYWYQQILGQGPKLLIQFQNNGVVDDSQLPKDRFSAERLKGVDSTLKIQPAKLEDSAVYLCASSLGLAGGQDTDTQYFGPGTRLTVL.

This clonotype came up many times. The chain combines TRBV7-2 with TRBJ2-2, with 8 positions matching TRBD2. The CDR3 covers 16 residues. Germline V gene lookup returns CDR1 SGHTA and CDR2 FQGNSA. The V gene end was trimmed by 1 base and the J gene end by 3 bases; junction bases not matched to a gene: 4. CDR3 residues: CASSLGAGEHTGELFF. DNA for the CDR3: TGTGCCAGCAGCTTAGGAGCGGGAGAACACACCGGGGAGCTGTTTTTT.

This clonotype has a count of ten or more. The rearrangement joins TRBV10-3 to TRBJ1-5; possibly TRBD1 for D (6 bases). V was clipped by 3 bases and J by 4 bases, with 10 bases between them. Germline CDR1 is ENHRY and CDR2 is SYGVKD. There are 14 residues in the CDR3. The CDR3, as DNA: TGTGCCATCAGTGAAAGGGGGGGAAATCAGCCCCAGCATTTT. The encoded protein is CAISERGGNQPQHF.

At least ten counts were recorded for this clonotype. The rearrangement joins TRBV7-2 to TRBJ1-5; D remains unclear. Deletions cut 2 bases from V and 15 bases from J, with 14 bases between. Germline V gives CDR1 SGHTA, CDR2 FQGNSA. CDR3 length: 12 amino acids. The CDR3 sequence is CASSLPPGGLHF. CDR3 bases: TGTGCCAGCAGCTTACCCCCGGGAGGGTTGCATTTT. Combining the CDR3 with reference TRBV7-2 and TRBJ1-5 gives the whole variable domain GAGVSQSPSNKVTEKGKDVELRCDPISGHTALYWYRQSLGQGLEFLIYFQGNSAPDKSGLPSDRFSAERTGGSVSTLTIQRTQQEDSAVYLCASSLPPGGLHFGDGTRLSIL.

This clonotype was seen at least ten times. CDR3 sequence: CASSLDLQAGPSEKLFF. As DNA, the CDR3 is TGTGCCAGCAGTTTAGACTTACAAGCGGGCCCGTCCGAAAAACTGTTTTTT. The rearrangement joins TRBV12-3 or TRBV12-4 to TRBJ1-4; D remains unclear. V lost 1 base to trimming and J lost 8 bases, with 20 bases between them. The CDR3 totals 17 residues.

Ten or more counts support this clonotype. The gene calls are TRBV18 and TRBJ2-1, with a possible D match to TRBD1 (6 bases). With 2 bases removed from V and 0 bases from J, the gap between germline ends came to 11 bases. Germline CDR1 is KGHSH and CDR2 is LQKENI. The CDR3 has 16 residues. The CDR3 sequence: CASSPAGASSYNEQFF. The CDR3 DNA is TGTGCCAGCTCACCAGCAGGGGCCAGCTCCTACAATGAGCAGTTCTTC.

This clonotype has at least ten counts. V and J are TRBV7-6 and TRBJ1-5, with 8 bases lining up with TRBD1. The germline V gene has CDR1 SGHVS and CDR2 FNYEAQ. V trimming: 5 bases; J trimming: 2 bases; junction bases outside the gene matches: 8. This CDR3 comprises 16 residues. The CDR3 sequence: CASSPDRGSRNQPQHF. CDR3 DNA: TGTGCCAGCAGCCCCGACAGGGGAAGTCGCAATCAGCCCCAGCATTTT.

This clonotype was observed at least ten times. V is TRBV5-5 and J is TRBJ2-3; D unresolved. The CDR3 loop spans 12 amino acids. Trimming cost V 2 bases and J 6 bases, with 7 bases left between them. Germline CDR1 SGHKS, CDR2 YYEKEE (reference sequence). CDR3 bases: TGTGCCAGCAGCTTTCTGGGGGATACGCAGTATTTT. It encodes CASSFLGDTQYF.

This clonotype has at least ten counts. J is TRBJ2-3 and V is TRBV5-1, with D tentatively TRBD2 (6 bases). V lost 7 bases to trimming and J lost 3 bases, with 9 bases between them. Germline CDR1 is SGHRS and CDR2 is YFSETQ. The CDR3 loop spans 12 amino acids. CDR3 sequence (DNA): TGCGCCAGCCACGCGGGAACAGATACGCAGTATTTT. Translation gives CASHAGTDTQYF.

This clonotype came up many times. J is TRBJ2-5 and V is TRBV6-5, with D tentatively TRBD1 or TRBD2 (5 bases each). The germline gives CDR1 MNHEY, CDR2 SVGAGI. This CDR3 has 17 residues. V shed 2 bases and J shed 1 base, with 17 bases lying between them. The CDR3 loop reads CASSYNSDWGIQETQYF. The CDR3 nucleotides are TGTGCCAGCAGTTACAATAGCGATTGGGGGATCCAAGAGACCCAGTACTTC.

This clonotype has a count of ten or more. This chain connects TRBV12-2 to TRBJ2-1; the D segment call TRBD1 is taken from the table without a DNA check. TRBV12-2 is noted as a pseudogene. This CDR3 is built from 13 residues. The CDR3 bases are TGTGCAAGTCGCTTAGGTCCCATGCCTGAGCAGTTCTTC. It is translated as CASRLGPMPEQFF.

In its sample, this clonotype was seen many times. The chain links TRBV7-2 to TRBJ2-3, with 9 bases fitting TRBD1. In germline, CDR1 is SGHTA, CDR2 FQGNSA. This CDR3 comprises 16 residues. The V segment lost 7 bases and the J segment 4 bases; nucleotides outside the gene matches: 12. In DNA, the CDR3 is TGTGCCAGCAAACAGGGGGCGGGGCCGTTTTCAGATACGCAGTATTTT. Translation: CASKQGAGPFSDTQYF.

This clonotype was observed many times. The chain links TRBV12-3 or TRBV12-4 to TRBJ2-5; D is unresolved. The CDR3 totals 13 residues. The V end was cut by 6 bases, the J end by 4 bases, with 12 bases between. The DNA for the CDR3 is TGTGCCAGCAGCCCTCAATGGTCAGAGACCCAGTACTTC. It encodes CASSPQWSETQYF.